This is a list of T cell receptor beta chains from one sample in a study of T-cell memory formation after mild COVID-19. TCRdb processed the 5' RACE reads anew with MiXCR; each CDR3 protein has one entry. The repertoire holds 400,000 or so distinct CDR3 sequences, 20% seen once, with approximately 8.4% in the top ten. Sequencing was carried out using PBMCs or a T cell subset sorted from them (not recorded which). The source is an adult woman who had mild COVID-19 (a few samples of this study predate the infection). Cell type and time point are not known. Each CDR3 is given with its conserved first and last residue. Each record gives: V gene, D gene, clone size, J gene, CDR3 protein, CDR3 DNA. D genes are given only for firm matches. Not all rows give a size; the values are once, few, many and, for expanded clones, a class.

TRBV28	-	few	TRBJ1-6	CASSLRGARNSPLHF	TGTGCCAGCAGTTTACGGGGGGCTAGGAATTCACCCCTCCACTTT
TRBV7-2	-	-	TRBJ2-7	CASSSIKQSYEQYF	TGTGCCAGCAGCTCCATAAAGCAGTCCTACGAGCAGTACTTC
TRBV10-3	TRBD2	-	TRBJ2-3	CAISIGREDTQYF	TGTGCCATCAGTATCGGGAGGGAAGATACGCAGTATTTT
TRBV9	-	-	TRBJ2-6	CASSVASGAGANVLTF	TGTGCCAGCAGCGTAGCTTCTGGTGCTGGGGCCAACGTCCTGACTTTC
TRBV7-9	-	few	TRBJ2-3	CASRSGTDTQYF	TGTGCCAGCAGGAGCGGCACAGATACGCAGTATTTT
TRBV6-5	-	-	TRBJ1-6	CASKTLQGTDSPLHF	TGTGCCAGCAAAACCCTACAGGGTACGGATTCACCCCTCCACTTT
TRBV7-9	-	-	TRBJ2-5	CASSLAKGGSETQYF	TGTGCCAGCAGCTTAGCGAAGGGGGGCTCAGAGACCCAGTACTTC
TRBV7-9	-	few	TRBJ2-7	CASSPGSVHEQYF	TGTGCCAGCAGCCCGGGATCGGTCCACGAGCAGTACTTC
TRBV15	-	-	TRBJ2-7	CATSSQGGRGNEQYF	TGTGCCACCAGCAGTCAAGGCGGAAGGGGGAACGAGCAGTACTTC
TRBV24-1	-	-	TRBJ2-5	CATSFSQEETQYF	TGTGCCACCAGTTTTAGCCAGGAAGAGACCCAGTACTTC
TRBV5-1	-	few	TRBJ1-2	CASSPPVAGTGYTF	TGCGCCAGCAGCCCCCCCGTGGCAGGGACCGGCTACACCTTC
TRBV29-1	-	-	TRBJ1-1	CSVVGGTLGDTEAFF	TGCAGCGTTGTTGGGGGAACCCTCGGGGACACTGAAGCTTTCTTT
TRBV9	-	-	TRBJ2-1	CASSVDGVEYNEQFF	TGTGCCAGCAGCGTAGATGGCGTGGAGTACAATGAGCAGTTCTTC
TRBV30	TRBD1	many	TRBJ2-7	CAWSAGTVGTYEQYF	TGTGCCTGGAGCGCCGGGACAGTGGGTACCTACGAGCAGTACTTC
TRBV12-3/TRBV12-4	-	few	TRBJ2-1	CASSLGGKWFF	TGTGCCAGCAGTTTAGGGGGGAAGTGGTTCTTC
TRBV2	-	few	TRBJ2-5	CASSEGGRTEETQYF	TGTGCCAGCAGTGAAGGGGGCCGGACAGAGGAGACCCAGTACTTC
TRBV29-1	-	-	TRBJ2-1	CSVLTDKSTEQFF	TGCAGCGTTCTAACTGACAAGTCGACTGAGCAGTTCTTC
TRBV10-3	TRBD1	-	TRBJ2-5	CAIRTGQETQYF	TGTGCCATCCGGACAGGCCAAGAGACCCAGTACTTC
TRBV7-2	TRBD2	-	TRBJ2-7	CASSLGTSSEQYF	TGTGCCAGCAGCTTAGGGACTAGCAGCGAGCAGTACTTC
TRBV6-6	-	-	TRBJ1-3	CASSTSLGGGTSGNTIYF	-
TRBV5-1	-	few	TRBJ2-1	CASSLSGGRNEQFF	TGCGCCAGCAGCTTGTCCGGGGGGCGGAATGAGCAGTTCTTC
TRBV18	-	-	TRBJ2-3	CASSADYLSTDTQYF	TGTGCCAGCTCAGCGGACTATCTCAGCACAGATACGCAGTATTTT
TRBV10-3	-	-	TRBJ2-1	CAISGASQHQGEQFF	TGTGCCATCAGTGGGGCTAGCCAGCATCAAGGTGAGCAGTTCTTC
TRBV20-1	-	-	TRBJ2-1	CSAWWPLGNEQFF	TGCAGTGCTTGGTGGCCTCTGGGGAATGAGCAGTTCTTC
TRBV27	-	-	TRBJ1-1	CASSLLSGEATEAFF	TGTGCCAGCAGTTTATTAAGCGGGGAAGCCACTGAAGCTTTCTTT
TRBV6-5	-	many	TRBJ2-2	CASRKNTGELFF	TGTGCCAGCAGAAAAAACACCGGGGAGCTGTTTTTT
TRBV13	-	-	TRBJ2-7	CASSHRAPYEQYF	TGTGCCAGCAGCCACAGGGCTCCCTACGAGCAGTACTTC
TRBV6-5	TRBD1	-	TRBJ1-1	CASSRNRGGGTEAFF	TGTGCCAGCAGTCGCAACAGGGGCGGAGGGACTGAAGCTTTCTTT
TRBV7-2	TRBD1	-	TRBJ2-2	CASSLRRGGPGELFF	TGTGCCAGCAGCTTAAGGAGAGGGGGCCCCGGGGAGCTGTTTTTT
TRBV7-3	-	-	TRBJ1-2	CASSPGRAFGYTF	TGTGCCAGCAGCCCTGGCAGGGCCTTTGGCTACACCTTC
TRBV29-1	TRBD1	few	TRBJ1-2	CSVEADRGDYGYTF	TGCAGCGTTGAGGCCGACAGGGGCGACTATGGCTACACCTTC
TRBV25-1	-	-	TRBJ1-4	CASTGISTNEKLFF	TGTGCCAGTACCGGGATTTCAACTAATGAAAAACTGTTTTTT
TRBV6-5	-	few	TRBJ1-1	CASTTGPAGEHTEAFF	TGTGCCAGCACCACCGGACCCGCAGGGGAGCACACTGAAGCTTTCTTT
TRBV24-1	-	-	TRBJ2-1	CATSDRQVLYNEQFF	TGTGCCACCAGTGACCGACAGGTCCTATACAATGAGCAGTTCTTC
TRBV12-3/TRBV12-4	-	-	TRBJ2-1	CASTALNEQFF	TGTGCCAGCACGGCCCTCAATGAGCAGTTCTTC